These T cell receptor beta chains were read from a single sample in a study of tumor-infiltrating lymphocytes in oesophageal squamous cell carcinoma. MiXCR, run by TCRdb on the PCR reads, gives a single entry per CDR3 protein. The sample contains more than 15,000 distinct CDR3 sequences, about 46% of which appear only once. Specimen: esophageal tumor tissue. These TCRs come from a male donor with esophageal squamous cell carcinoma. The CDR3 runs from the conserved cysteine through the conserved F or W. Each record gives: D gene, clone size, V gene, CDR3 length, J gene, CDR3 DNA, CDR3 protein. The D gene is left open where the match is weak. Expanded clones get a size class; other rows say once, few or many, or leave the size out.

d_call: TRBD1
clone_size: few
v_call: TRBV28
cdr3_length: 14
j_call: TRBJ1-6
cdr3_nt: TGTGCCAGCAGTTCGGGACAGGAAAATTCACCCCTCCACTTT
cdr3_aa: CASSSGQENSPLHF

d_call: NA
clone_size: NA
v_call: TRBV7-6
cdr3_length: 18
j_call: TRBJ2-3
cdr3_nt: TGTGCCAGCAGCTTAGGACGGATCCGGGCGGGGTCCACAGATACGCAGTATTTT
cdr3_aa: CASSLGRIRAGSTDTQYF

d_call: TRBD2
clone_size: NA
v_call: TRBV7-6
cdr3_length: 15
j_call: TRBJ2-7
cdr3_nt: TGTGCCAGCAGCCCGGAGGAGCGGGGGGACTACGAGCAGTACTTC
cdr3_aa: CASSPEERGDYEQYF

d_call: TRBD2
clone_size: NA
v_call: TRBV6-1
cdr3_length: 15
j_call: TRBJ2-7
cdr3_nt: TGTGCCAGCAGCCAAAGCGGGACGCCTGCCTACGAGCAGTACTTC
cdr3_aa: CASSQSGTPAYEQYF

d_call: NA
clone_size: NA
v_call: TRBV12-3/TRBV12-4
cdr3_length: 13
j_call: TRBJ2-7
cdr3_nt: TGTGCCAGCAGTCTCGGACAGAACTACGAGCAGTACTTC
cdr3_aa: CASSLGQNYEQYF

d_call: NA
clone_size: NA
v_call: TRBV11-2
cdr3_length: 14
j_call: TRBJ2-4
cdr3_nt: TGTGCCAGCAGCTTAGTCGGCTATAATTCACCCCTCCACTTC
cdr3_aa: CASSLVGYNSPLHF

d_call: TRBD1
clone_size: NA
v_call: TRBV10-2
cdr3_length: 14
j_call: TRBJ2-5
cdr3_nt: TGCGCCAGCAGGGACCCGGGACAGCAAGAGACCCAGTACTTC
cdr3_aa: CASRDPGQQETQYF

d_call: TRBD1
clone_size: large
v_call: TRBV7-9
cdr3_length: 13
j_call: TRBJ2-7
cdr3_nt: TGTGCCAGCATCTCGACAGGGGGCAATGAGCAGTACTTC
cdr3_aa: CASISTGGNEQYF

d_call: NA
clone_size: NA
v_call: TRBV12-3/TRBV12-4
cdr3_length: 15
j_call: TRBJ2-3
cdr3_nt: TGTGCCAGCACCTGGGAGCCCCGGCTTGGAGATACGCAGTATTTT
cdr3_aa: CASTWEPRLGDTQYF

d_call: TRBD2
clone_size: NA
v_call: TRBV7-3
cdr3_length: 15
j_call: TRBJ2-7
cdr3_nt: TGTGCCAGCAGCTTTGAGGCTAGCGGGAGTTACGAGCAGTACTTC
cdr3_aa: CASSFEASGSYEQYF

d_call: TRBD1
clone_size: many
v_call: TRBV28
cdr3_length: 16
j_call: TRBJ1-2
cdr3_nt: TGTGCCAGCAGTTTCCGACAGGGGCGAGTCGGCTATGGCTACACCTTC
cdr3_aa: CASSFRQGRVGYGYTF

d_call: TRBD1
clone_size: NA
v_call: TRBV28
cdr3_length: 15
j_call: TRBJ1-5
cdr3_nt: TGTGCCAGCAGAGTTCTTGGACAGGGGAGTCAGCCCCAGCATTTT
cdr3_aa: CASRVLGQGSQPQHF

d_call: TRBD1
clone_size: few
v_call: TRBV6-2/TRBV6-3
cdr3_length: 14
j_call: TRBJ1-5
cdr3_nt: TGTGCCAGCAATGACAGGGGTAGCAATCAGCCCCAGCATTTT
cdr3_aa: CASNDRGSNQPQHF

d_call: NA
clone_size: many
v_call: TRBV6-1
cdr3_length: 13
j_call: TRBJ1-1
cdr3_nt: TGTGCCAGCAGCCTGACGGGGAACACTGAAGCTTTCTTT
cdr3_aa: CASSLTGNTEAFF

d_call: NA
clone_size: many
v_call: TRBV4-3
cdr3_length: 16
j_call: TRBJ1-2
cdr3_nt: TGCGCCAGCAGCCAAGAGGAAGGCACCTGGGGCTATGGCTACACCTTC
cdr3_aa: CASSQEEGTWGYGYTF

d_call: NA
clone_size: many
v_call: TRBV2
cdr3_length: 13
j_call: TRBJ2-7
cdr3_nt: TGTGCCAGCAGTGACAGGGGATTCAACGAGCAGTACTTC
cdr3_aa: CASSDRGFNEQYF

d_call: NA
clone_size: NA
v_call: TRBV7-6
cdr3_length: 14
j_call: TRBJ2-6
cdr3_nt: TGTGCCAGCAGCACAGGTGCTGGGGCCAACGTCCTGACTTTC
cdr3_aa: CASSTGAGANVLTF

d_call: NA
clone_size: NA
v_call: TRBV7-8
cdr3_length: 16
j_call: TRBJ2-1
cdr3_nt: TGTGCCAGCAGCTTAGACGGGGCGCCGGAATACAATGAGCAGTTCTTC
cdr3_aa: CASSLDGAPEYNEQFF

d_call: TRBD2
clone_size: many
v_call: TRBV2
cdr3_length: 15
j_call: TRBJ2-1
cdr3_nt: TGTGCCAGCAAGCAGGGACTAGCGGGGTACAATGAGCAGTTCTTC
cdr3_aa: CASKQGLAGYNEQFF

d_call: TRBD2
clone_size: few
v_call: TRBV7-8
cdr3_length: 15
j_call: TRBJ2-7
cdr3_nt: TGTGCCAGCAGCCGCACTAGCGGGAGTGGGTACGAGCAGTACTTC
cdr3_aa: CASSRTSGSGYEQYF

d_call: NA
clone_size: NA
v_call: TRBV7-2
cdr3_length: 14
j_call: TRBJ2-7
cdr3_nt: TGTGCCAGCAGCTTAGACACGGGTTCCTACGAGCAGTACTTC
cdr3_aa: CASSLDTGSYEQYF

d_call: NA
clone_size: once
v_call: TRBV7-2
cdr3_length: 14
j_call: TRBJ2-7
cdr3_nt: TGTGCCAGCAGCGCGCAGGTGGGTCCCCACGAGCAGTACTTC
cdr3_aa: CASSAQVGPHEQYF

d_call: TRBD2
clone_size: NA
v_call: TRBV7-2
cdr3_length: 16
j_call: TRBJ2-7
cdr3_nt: TGTGCCAGCAGCTTGGGACTAGCGGGGGGACGTTACGAGCAGTACTTC
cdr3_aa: CASSLGLAGGRYEQYF

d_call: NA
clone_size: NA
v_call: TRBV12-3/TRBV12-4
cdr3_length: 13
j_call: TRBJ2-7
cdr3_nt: TGTGCCAGCAGTGAAGATACAATTCGAGAGCAGTACTTC
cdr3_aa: CASSEDTIREQYF

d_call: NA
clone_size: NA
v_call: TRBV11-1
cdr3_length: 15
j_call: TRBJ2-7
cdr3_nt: TGTGCCAGCAGCTTAGCGGGCCGGCTAGCCAGTGAGCAGTACTTC
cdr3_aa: CASSLAGRLASEQYF

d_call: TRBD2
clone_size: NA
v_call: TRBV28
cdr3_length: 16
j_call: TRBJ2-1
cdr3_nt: TGTGCCAGCAGTTTAATGACTAGCGGAGCTTACAATGAGCAGTTCTTC
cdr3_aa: CASSLMTSGAYNEQFF

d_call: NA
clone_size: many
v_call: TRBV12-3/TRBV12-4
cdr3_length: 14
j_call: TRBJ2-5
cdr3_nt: TGTGCCAGCAGTTTAGGTGGGACCCAAGAGACCCAGTACTTC
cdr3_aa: CASSLGGTQETQYF